The 8 T cell receptor beta chains listed next were all sequenced from one sample in a study of blood T cell repertoires in COVID-19 (dated by TCRdb to about 2020). The library relied on the immunoSEQ multiplex PCR assay. The immuneACCESS repertoire file appears here via TCRdb, limited to in-frame rearrangements. These files lack a portion of the clones; in checked studies, under half of the deficit traces to unresolved V genes, and the cause of the others is not known. Counted in this sample were roughly 140,000 clones; 80% of them appeared once. The ten largest clones represent about an eighth of the sample. The sequencing sample was made of peripheral blood. The receptors were gathered from a man aged 60 to 69 with active or convalescent COVID-19.

This rearrangement joins TRBV7-3 to TRBJ2-1; TRBD2 aligns across 7 bases. The V gene end was trimmed by 5 bases and the J gene end by 9 bases; junction bases not matched to a gene: 13. This CDR3 contains 15 residues. Germline CDR1 and CDR2: SGHTA and FQGTGA. The CDR3 loop is CASSPNPGRWGEQFF. The CDR3 coding sequence is TGTGCCAGCAGCCCTAACCCCGGGAGGTGGGGTGAGCAGTTCTTC.

This rearrangement joins TRBV14 to TRBJ2-3, with TRBD1 as a possible D gene (7 bases). Germline CDR1 and CDR2: SGHDN and FVKESK. This CDR3 is built from 15 residues. V was pared by 2 bases and J by 4 bases, with 13 bases between. The CDR3 sequence: CASSQLDREADTQYF. In DNA form, the CDR3 reads TGTGCCAGCAGCCAACTTGACAGGGAGGCAGATACGCAGTATTTT.

This rearrangement joins TRBV28 to TRBJ2-5; possibly TRBD2 for D (6 bases). The CDR3 is 16 amino acids. Deletions cut 2 bases from V and 3 bases from J, with 16 bases between. Germline values: CDR1 MDHEN, CDR2 SYDVKM. CDR3 loop: CASSLLGPEGKETQYF. CDR3 bases: TGTGCCAGCAGTTTACTGGGACCGGAGGGGAAAGAGACCCAGTACTTC. The whole variable domain, filled in from reference TRBV28 and TRBJ2-5, reads DVKVTQSSRYLVKRTGEKVFLECVQDMDHENMFWYRQDPGLGLRLIYFSYDVKMKEKGDIPEGYSVSREKKERFSLILESASTNQTSMYLCASSLLGPEGKETQYFGPGTRLLVL.

CDR3 region: CASSTGDGRAGEQFF. DNA for the CDR3: TGTGCCAGCAGCACCGGGGACGGGAGGGCCGGTGAGCAGTTCTTC. The chain is built from TRBV21-1 and TRBJ2-1; whether TRBD2, the table's D call, matches the DNA was not checked. TRBV21-1 is a documented pseudogene. CDR3 length equals 15 residues.

This chain connects TRBV6-5 to TRBJ2-4, with 7 bases lining up with TRBD2. The CDR3 spans 15 residues. Germline lookup yields CDR1 MNHEY and CDR2 SVGAGI. J gave up 4 bases and V 0 bases, and 3 bases lay outside the gene matches. The CDR3, as DNA: TGTGCCAGCAGTTACTCTAAGCGGGGAAAAAACATTCAGTACTTC. Protein sequence: CASSYSKRGKNIQYF.

The chain combines TRBV5-4 with TRBJ2-4; TRBD2 matches 11 bases. J gave up 5 bases and V 0 bases, and 7 bases lay outside the gene matches. The CDR3 is made up of 17 amino acids. Germline assignment: CDR1 SGHNT and CDR2 YYREEE (reference sequence). The CDR3 DNA is TGTGCCAGCAGCTTGGGACTAGCGGGAAATGGCGAAAACATTCAGTACTTC. It yields the protein CASSLGLAGNGENIQYF.

The rearrangement links TRBV3-1 (or the pseudogene TRBV3-2) to TRBJ1-5; TRBD1 matches at 7 bases. The V gene's germline CDR1 is LGHDT and CDR2 YNNKEL (reference sequence). CDR3 length: 14 residues. With 6 bases clipped from V and 10 bases from J, the junction kept 12 bases outside the gene matches. CDR3 amino acids: CASSLGGSLNPQHF. CDR3 in DNA: TGTGCCAGCAGTTTAGGGGGCAGTCTTAATCCCCAGCATTTT.

V usage is TRBV25-1 and J usage is TRBJ1-6, with D possibly TRBD1 on 6 matching bases. Trimming pared 6 bases from V and 10 bases from J, leaving 16 bases between. The CDR3 runs to 14 residues. Germline CDR1 reads MGHDK; CDR2 reads SYGVNS. CDR3 residues: CASRNTGFESPLHF. The CDR3 DNA reads as TGTGCCAGCAGGAACACAGGGTTCGAGTCACCCCTCCACTTT. The variable domain in full, with the rest retrieved from reference TRBV25-1 and TRBJ1-6, is EADIYQTPRYLVIGTGKKITLECSQTMGHDKMYWYQQDPGMELHLIHYSYGVNSTEKGDLSSESTVSRIRTEHFPLTLESARPSHTSQYLCASRNTGFESPLHFGNGTRLTVT.